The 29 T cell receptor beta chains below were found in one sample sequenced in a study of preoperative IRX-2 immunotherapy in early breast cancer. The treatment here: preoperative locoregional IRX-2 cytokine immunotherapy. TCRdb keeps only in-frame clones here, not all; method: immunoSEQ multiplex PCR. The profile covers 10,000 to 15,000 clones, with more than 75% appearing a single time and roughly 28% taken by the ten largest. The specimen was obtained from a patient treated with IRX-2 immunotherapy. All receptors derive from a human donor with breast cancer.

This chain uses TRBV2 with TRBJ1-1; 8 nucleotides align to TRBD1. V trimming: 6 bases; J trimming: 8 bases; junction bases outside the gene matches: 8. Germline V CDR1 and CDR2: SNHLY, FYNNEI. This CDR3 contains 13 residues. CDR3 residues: CASSGQGGAEAFF. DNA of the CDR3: TGTGCCAGCAGCGGACAGGGCGGGGCCGAAGCTTTCTTT.

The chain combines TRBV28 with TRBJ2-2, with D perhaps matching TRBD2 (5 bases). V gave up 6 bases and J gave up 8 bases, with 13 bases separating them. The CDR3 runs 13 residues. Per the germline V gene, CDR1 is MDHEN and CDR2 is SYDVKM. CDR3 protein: CASSPRRMGELFF. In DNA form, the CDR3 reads TGTGCCAGCAGCCCCAGGAGGATGGGGGAGCTGTTTTTT. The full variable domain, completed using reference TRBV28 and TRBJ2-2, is DVKVTQSSRYLVKRTGEKVFLECVQDMDHENMFWYRQDPGLGLRLIYFSYDVKMKEKGDIPEGYSVSREKKERFSLILESASTNQTSMYLCASSPRRMGELFFGEGSRLTVL.

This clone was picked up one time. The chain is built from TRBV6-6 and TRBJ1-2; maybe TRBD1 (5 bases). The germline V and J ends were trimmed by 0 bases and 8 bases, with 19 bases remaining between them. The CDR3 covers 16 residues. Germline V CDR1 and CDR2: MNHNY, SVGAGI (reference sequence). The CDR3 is CASSYSSTGASSGYTF. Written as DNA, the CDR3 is TGTGCCAGCAGTTACTCGAGTACAGGAGCCTCATCCGGCTACACCTTC.

The DNA for the CDR3 is TGTGCCAGCAGCAAAAGCCAGGGGGACGAGCAGTACGTC. This sequence encodes CASSKSQGDEQYV. V gene TRBV21-1 combines with J gene TRBJ2-7; the table's D call, TRBD1, has no DNA check behind it. TRBV21-1 is tagged as a pseudogene. This CDR3 comprises 13 residues.

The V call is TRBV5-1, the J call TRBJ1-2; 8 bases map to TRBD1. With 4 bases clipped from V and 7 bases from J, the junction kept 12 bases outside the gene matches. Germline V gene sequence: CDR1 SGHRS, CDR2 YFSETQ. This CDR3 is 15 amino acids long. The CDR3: CASSDGQGWRSGYTF. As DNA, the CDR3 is TGCGCCAGCAGCGACGGACAGGGATGGCGATCTGGCTACACCTTC. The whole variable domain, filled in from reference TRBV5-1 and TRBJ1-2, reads KAGVTQTPRYLIKTRGQQVTLSCSPISGHRSVSWYQQTPGQGLQFLFEYFSETQRNKGNFPGRFSGRQFSNSRSEMNVSTLELGDSALYLCASSDGQGWRSGYTFGSGTRLTVV.

CDR3 nucleotides: TGTGCCAGCAGTGACACAGGGCCGGATCAGCCCCAGCATTTT. This codes for CASSDTGPDQPQHF. The V gene is TRBV2, the J gene TRBJ1-5, with D possibly matching TRBD1 (6 bases). The CDR3 loop spans 14 amino acids. V lost 3 bases and J 5 bases, leaving 11 bases between the germline ends. The germline CDR1 and CDR2 sequences are SNHLY and FYNNEI.

CDR3 residues: CASSQTGTTSFHLYF. CDR3 DNA: TGCGCCAGCAGCCAAACCGGGACGACGTCTTTCCACCTATATTTT. This chain uses TRBV4-1 with TRBJ1-3; D is possibly TRBD1 (5 bases). V was cut by 2 bases and J by 14 bases, with 22 bases left in between. Germline CDR1 reads MGHRA; CDR2 reads YSYEKL. The CDR3 spans 15 residues.

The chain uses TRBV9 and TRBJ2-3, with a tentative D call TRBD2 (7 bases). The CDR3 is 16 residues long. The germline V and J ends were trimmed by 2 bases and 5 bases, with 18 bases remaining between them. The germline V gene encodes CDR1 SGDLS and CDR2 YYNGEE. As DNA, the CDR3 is TGTGCCAGCAGCGTGGGGGGGCGCGGTGTTGGAGATACGCAGTATTTT. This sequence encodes CASSVGGRGVGDTQYF.

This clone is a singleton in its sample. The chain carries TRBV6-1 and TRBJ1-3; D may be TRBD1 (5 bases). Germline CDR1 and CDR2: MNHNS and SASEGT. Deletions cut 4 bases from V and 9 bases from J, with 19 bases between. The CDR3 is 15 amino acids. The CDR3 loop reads CASSGRGAPLGTIYF. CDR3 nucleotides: TGTGCCAGCAGTGGGCGAGGGGCACCCTTGGGCACCATATATTTT.

For the CDR3, the DNA is TGTGCCAGTAGTCCCAGACAGGAGTTTATTAAAACCGGGGAGCTGTTTTTT. Residues: CASSPRQEFIKTGELFF. The rearrangement links TRBV19 to TRBJ2-2, with D maybe TRBD1 (6 bases). V dropped 5 bases and J dropped 5 bases, with 21 bases sitting between them. Germline V gene data show CDR1 as LNHDA and CDR2 as SQIVND (reference sequence). This CDR3 comprises 17 residues.

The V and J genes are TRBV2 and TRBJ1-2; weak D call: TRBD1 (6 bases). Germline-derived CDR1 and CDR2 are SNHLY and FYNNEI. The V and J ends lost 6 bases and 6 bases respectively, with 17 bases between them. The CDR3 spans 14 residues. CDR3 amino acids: CASSTRRGAHGYTF. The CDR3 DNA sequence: TGTGCCAGCAGCACCCGGCGGGGGGCGCATGGCTACACCTTC.

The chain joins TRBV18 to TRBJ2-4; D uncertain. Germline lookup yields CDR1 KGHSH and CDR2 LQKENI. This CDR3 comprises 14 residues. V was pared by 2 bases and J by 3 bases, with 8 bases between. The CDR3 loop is CASSPVLDKNIQYF. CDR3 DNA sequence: TGTGCCAGCTCACCAGTGTTAGACAAAAACATTCAGTACTTC.

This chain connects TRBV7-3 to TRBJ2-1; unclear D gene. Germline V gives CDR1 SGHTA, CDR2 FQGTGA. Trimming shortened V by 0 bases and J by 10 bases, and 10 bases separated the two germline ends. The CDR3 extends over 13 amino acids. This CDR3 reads CASSLTTLGEQFF. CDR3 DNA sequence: TGTGCCAGCAGCTTAACTACTCTTGGGGAGCAGTTCTTC.

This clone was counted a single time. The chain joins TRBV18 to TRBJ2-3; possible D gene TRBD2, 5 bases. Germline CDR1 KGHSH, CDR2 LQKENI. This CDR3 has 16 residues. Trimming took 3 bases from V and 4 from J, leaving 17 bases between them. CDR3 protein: CASSPRGAARADTQYF. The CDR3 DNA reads TGTGCCAGCTCACCCCGCGGAGCGGCTAGGGCAGATACGCAGTATTTT.

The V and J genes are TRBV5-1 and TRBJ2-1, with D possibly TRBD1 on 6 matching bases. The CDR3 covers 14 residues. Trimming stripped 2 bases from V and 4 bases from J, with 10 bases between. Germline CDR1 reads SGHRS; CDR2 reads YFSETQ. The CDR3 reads CASSFGQSYNEQFF. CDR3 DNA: TGCGCCAGCAGCTTCGGACAGAGTTACAATGAGCAGTTCTTC.

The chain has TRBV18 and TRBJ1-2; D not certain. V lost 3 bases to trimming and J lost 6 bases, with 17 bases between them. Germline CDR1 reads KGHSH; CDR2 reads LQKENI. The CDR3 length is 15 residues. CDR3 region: CASSPDRGGIDGYTF. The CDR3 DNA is TGTGCCAGCTCACCCGATCGGGGTGGGATTGATGGCTACACCTTC. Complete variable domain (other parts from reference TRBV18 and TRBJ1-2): NAGVMQNPRHLVRRRGQEARLRCSPMKGHSHVYWYRQLPEEGLKFMVYLQKENIIDESGMPKERFSAEFPKEGPSILRIQQVVRGDSAAYFCASSPDRGGIDGYTFGSGTRLTVV.

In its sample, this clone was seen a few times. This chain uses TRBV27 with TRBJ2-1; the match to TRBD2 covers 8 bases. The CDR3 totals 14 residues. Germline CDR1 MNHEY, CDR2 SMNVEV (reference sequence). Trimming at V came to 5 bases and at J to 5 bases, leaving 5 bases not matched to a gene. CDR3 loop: CASSLLAGNNEQFF. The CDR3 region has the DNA TGTGCCAGCAGTCTATTAGCGGGGAACAATGAGCAGTTCTTC.

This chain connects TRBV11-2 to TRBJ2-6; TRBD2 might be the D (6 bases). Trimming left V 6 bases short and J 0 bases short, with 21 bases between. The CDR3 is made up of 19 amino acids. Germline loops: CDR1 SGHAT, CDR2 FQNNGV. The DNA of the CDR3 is TGTGCCAGCAGGGAGGGGTGGGGCAGACGCCGCTCTGGGGCCAACGTCCTGACTTTC. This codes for CASREGWGRRRSGANVLTF.

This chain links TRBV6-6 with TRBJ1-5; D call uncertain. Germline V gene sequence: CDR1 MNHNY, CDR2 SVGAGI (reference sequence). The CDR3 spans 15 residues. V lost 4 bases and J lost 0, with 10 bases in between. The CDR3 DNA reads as TGTGCCAGCAGTTCCTACAGCTATAGCAATCAGCCCCAGCATTTT. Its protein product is CASSSYSYSNQPQHF.

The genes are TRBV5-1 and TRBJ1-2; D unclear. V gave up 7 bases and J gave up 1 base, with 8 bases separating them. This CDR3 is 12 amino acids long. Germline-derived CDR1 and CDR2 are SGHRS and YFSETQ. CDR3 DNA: TGCGCCAGCGGTCAGCTTAACTATGGCTACACCTTC. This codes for CASGQLNYGYTF.

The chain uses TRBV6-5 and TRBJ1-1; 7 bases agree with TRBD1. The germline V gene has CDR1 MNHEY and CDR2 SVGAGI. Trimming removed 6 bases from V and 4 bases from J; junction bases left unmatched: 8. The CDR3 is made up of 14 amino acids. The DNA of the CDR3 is TGTGCCAGCAGACCTGACAGGGAGGGCACTGAAGCTTTCTTT. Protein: CASRPDREGTEAFF.

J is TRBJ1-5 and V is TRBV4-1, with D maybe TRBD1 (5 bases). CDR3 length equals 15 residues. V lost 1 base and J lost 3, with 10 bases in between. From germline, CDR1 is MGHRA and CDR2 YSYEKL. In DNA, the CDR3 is TGCGCCAGCAGCCAAGGGGGACGGAACAATCAGCCCCAGCATTTT. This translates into CASSQGGRNNQPQHF.

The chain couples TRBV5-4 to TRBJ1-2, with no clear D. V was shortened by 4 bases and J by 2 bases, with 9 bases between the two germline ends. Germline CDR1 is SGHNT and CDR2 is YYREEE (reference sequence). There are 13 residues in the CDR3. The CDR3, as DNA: TGTGCCAGCAGCCCACCCGGGAACTATGGCTACACCTTC. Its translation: CASSPPGNYGYTF.

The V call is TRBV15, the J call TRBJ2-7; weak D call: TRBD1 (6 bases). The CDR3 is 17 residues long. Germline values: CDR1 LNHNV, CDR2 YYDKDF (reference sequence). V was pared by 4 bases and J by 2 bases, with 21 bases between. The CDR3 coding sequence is TGTGCCACCAGCATCGGGGATTACAGGGTACACCCCTACGAGCAGTACGTC. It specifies CATSIGDYRVHPYEQYV.

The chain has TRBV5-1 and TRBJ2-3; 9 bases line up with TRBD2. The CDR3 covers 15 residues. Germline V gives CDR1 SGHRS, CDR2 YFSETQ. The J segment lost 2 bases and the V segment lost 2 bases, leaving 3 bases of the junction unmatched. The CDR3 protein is CASSLIAGATDTQYF. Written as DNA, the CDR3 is TGCGCCAGCAGCTTAATAGCGGGGGCCACAGATACGCAGTATTTT.

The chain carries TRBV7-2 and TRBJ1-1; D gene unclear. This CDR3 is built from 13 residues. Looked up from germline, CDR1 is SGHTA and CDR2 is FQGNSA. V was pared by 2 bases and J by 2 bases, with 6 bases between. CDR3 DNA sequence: TGTGCCAGCAGCTTATTAATTAACACTGAAGCTTTCTTT. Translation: CASSLLINTEAFF.

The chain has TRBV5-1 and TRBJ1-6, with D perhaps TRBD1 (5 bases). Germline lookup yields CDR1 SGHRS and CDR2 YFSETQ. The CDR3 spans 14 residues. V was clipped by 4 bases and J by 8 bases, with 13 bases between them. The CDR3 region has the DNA TGCGCCAGCAGCGTCCCAAGGGGCGATTCACCCCTCCACTTT. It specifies CASSVPRGDSPLHF.

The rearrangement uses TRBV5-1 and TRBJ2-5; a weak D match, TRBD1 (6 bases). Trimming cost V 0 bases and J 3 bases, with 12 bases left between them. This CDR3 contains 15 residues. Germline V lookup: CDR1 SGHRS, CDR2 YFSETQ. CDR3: CASSLDPGVKETQYF. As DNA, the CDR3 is TGCGCCAGCAGCTTGGACCCAGGGGTTAAAGAGACCCAGTACTTC.

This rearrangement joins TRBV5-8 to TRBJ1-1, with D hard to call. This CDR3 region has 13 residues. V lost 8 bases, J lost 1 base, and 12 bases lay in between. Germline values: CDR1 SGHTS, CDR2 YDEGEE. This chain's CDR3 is CASQALENTEAFF. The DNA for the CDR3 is TGTGCCAGTCAAGCGCTGGAGAACACTGAAGCTTTCTTT.